This entry is about one T cell receptor (beta chain). Its antigen remains unidentified. Looked up from germline, CDR1 is SGHRS and CDR2 is YFSETQ. V gave up 3 bases and J gave up 2 bases; unmatched junction bases: 7. CDR3 length: 17 residues. The data are from a study of OX40 agonist ivuxolimab in advanced cancers. Turning to the study itself: In this trial design, patients received ivuxolimab intravenously at 0.01 to 10 mg/kg every 2 weeks. Patients in dose escalation had liver, melanoma, kidney or head and neck cancers.

Data came from immunoSEQ multiplex PCR; TCRdb stores just in-frame clones and leaves some out. The data hold approximately 60,000 clones, with 77% observed a single time. The study's findings and limits: Both CD4+ and CD8+ T cell populations in blood had undergone clonal expansion by week 6 at 0.1 to 3.0 mg/kg.

The genes are TRBV5-1 and TRBJ1-4; 10 bases agree with TRBD1. This sequence originates from an adult with an advanced solid tumor such as melanoma, head and neck, liver or kidney cancer. Material: CD4+ or CD8+ T cells sorted from blood, obtained in a trial of the OX40 agonist ivuxolimab. The CDR3 region is CASSSTGGMFTNEKLFF. The CDR3 nucleotides are TGCGCCAGCAGCTCGACAGGGGGCATGTTTACTAATGAAAAACTGTTTTTT. Full variable domain (remainder filled in from reference TRBV5-1 and TRBJ1-4): KAGVTQTPRYLIKTRGQQVTLSCSPISGHRSVSWYQQTPGQGLQFLFEYFSETQRNKGNFPGRFSGRQFSNSRSEMNVSTLELGDSALYLCASSSTGGMFTNEKLFFGSGTQLSVL.